The T cell receptor (beta chain) under discussion was sequenced for a study of CD8+CD57+ T cells in acquired aplastic anemia (dated by TCRdb to the late 2010s). Notes on the research overall: DNA extracted from sorted CD4+ and CD8+ cells had a mean of roughly 3.3 ug, with a range of about 0.19 to 27.4 ug. CD8+CD57+ expansion was defined as frequency above the mean frequency observed in healthy subjects. General findings and caveats noted by the study authors: No significant difference in CD8+ Simpson's diversity was found between patients and healthy controls (P=0.060). Twenty-nine CD8+ CDR3 sequences were found to be shared between patients and controls, but these sequences appeared to be highly expressed in patients and within the immunodominant clones of the patients.

Of note for this clonotype: The antigen it binds to is not known. It has no much larger one-base neighbor in the sample; base qualities were not kept.

Patients chosen for sequencing had shown expansion of CD8+CD57+ cells by flow cytometry. Severe acquired aplastic anemia was diagnosed in all patients according to International Study of Aplastic Anemia and Agranulocytosis and Camitta criteria. No therapy had been received by the patients at the time of blood sampling. In the study, sorted CD4+ and CD8+ blood T cells from patients with severe aplastic anemia and from healthy subjects underwent deep sequencing of TCR repertoires. Patients were enrolled under clinicaltrials.gov protocols 00001620, 01623167, 00001397, 00071045, 00081523 and 00961064 in the USA. Ficoll-Paque density gradient centrifugation was used to isolate peripheral blood mononuclear cells. CD4+ and CD8+ T cells were sorted by FACS or magnetic beads before DNA extraction. CDR1 and CDR2, looked up from the germline V gene, are KGHDR and SFDVKD. The trim is 4 bases for V and 7 bases for J, with a gap of 19 bases between the germline ends. The cysteine opens and the phenylalanine closes a CDR3 of 15 amino acids. This entry keeps only the CDR3 DNA: 45 bases, framed from base 1.

TCR beta VDJ combination and CDR3 sequence profiling used genomic DNA as the template. An Illumina HiSeq 2000 was used for TCR repertoire sequencing. The study's own analysis went as follows. Repertoire assessment relied on Simpson's diversity index, CDR3 size and DJ length profiles, and TRBV/TRBJ rearrangement plots. Whichever DNA sequence was most abundant in the deep sequencing data was defined as the immunodominant clone. CDR3 amino acid sequences were screened for sharing across subjects and were compared with published repertoires and the VDJdb database. Through fastp at Q25 and MiXCR, TCRdb rebuilt clones from the public reads, retaining in-frame beta chains. Here each entry gathers all rows of one CDR3 protein and keeps the most common genes and DNA. The authors' filters were not applied to this entry. The sample includes some 160,000 distinct CDR3 sequences, with 45% to 55% observed a single time. The ten largest clones represent roughly 30% of the sample.

The sequence is built from TRBV24-1 and TRBJ2-7; a tentative D match to TRBD1 spans 9 bases. The source of this sequence is a human donor with aplastic anemia. Sequencing was done on a sample of sorted CD4+, CD8+, or CD8+CD57+ T cells (not recorded which) from PBMCs. The nucleotide sequence is given as TGTGCCACCAGTGACCTCGGGACAGGGACTAGGGAGCAGTACTTC. Its protein reads: CATSDLGTGTREQYF.